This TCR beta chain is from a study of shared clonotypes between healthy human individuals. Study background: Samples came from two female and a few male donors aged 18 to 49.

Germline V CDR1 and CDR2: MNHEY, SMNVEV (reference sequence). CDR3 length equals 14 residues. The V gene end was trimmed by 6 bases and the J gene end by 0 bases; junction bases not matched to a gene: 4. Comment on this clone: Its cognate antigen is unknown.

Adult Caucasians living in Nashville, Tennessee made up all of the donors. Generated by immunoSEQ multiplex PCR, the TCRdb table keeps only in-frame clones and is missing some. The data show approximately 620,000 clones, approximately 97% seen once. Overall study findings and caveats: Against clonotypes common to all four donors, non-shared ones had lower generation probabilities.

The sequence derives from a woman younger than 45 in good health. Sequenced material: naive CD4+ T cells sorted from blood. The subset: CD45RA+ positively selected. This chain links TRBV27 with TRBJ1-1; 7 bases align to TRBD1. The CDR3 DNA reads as TGTGCCAGCAGCTACAGGGGAATGAACACTGAAGCTTTCTTT. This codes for CASSYRGMNTEAFF.